The rows below give T cell receptor beta chains drawn from one sample of a study of cytomegalovirus exposure and HLA in healthy donors. Using immunoSEQ multiplex PCR, the repertoire was profiled, and TCRdb retains in-frame clones only, with some absent. The table has some 33,000 clones, about 63% seen once. The sample comprised PBMCs. These receptors all stem from a middle-aged man in good health and CMV-seropositive. CDR3s include the opening cysteine and the closing phenylalanine or tryptophan. Each record gives: V gene, CDR3 protein.

v_call: TRBV18
cdr3_aa: CASSPAANYGYTF

v_call: TRBV2
cdr3_aa: CASGVGPRGETQYF

v_call: TRBV4-1
cdr3_aa: CASSQDTGVGTEAFF

v_call: TRBV11-2
cdr3_aa: CASSSYRDRAYEQYF

v_call: TRBV30
cdr3_aa: CAWSGGWGDEQFF

v_call: TRBV4-1
cdr3_aa: CASSQMLGGPFEQYF

v_call: TRBV7-3
cdr3_aa: CASSVTGGANYGYTF

v_call: TRBV5-6
cdr3_aa: CASRRTGENGYTF

v_call: TRBV5-8
cdr3_aa: CASSLRRAVYEQYF

v_call: TRBV7-3
cdr3_aa: CASSRALESGEQYF

v_call: TRBV4-1
cdr3_aa: CASSRDLGGLVEKLFF

v_call: TRBV15
cdr3_aa: CATSRGSLAGGRETQYF

v_call: TRBV5-6
cdr3_aa: CASSRWTGAIYNSPLHF

v_call: TRBV30
cdr3_aa: CAYTGQLAKNIQYF

v_call: TRBV5-6
cdr3_aa: CASSSYRGKAFF

v_call: TRBV2
cdr3_aa: CASSDGQIYEQYF

v_call: TRBV4-2
cdr3_aa: CASSHPRDSEAFF

v_call: TRBV13
cdr3_aa: CASSLGLGSTGELFF

v_call: TRBV6-5
cdr3_aa: CASSYGTGAGEQYF

v_call: TRBV4-1
cdr3_aa: CASSPGQQNTEAFF

v_call: TRBV7-6
cdr3_aa: CASSLGLAGPRGETQYF

v_call: TRBV9
cdr3_aa: CASSVGSSSYNEQFF

v_call: TRBV4-2
cdr3_aa: CASSQDKAGEGETQYF

v_call: TRBV5-1
cdr3_aa: CASSIGQGLWFGETQYF

v_call: TRBV13
cdr3_aa: CASSLSPSSYNEQFF

v_call: TRBV6-5
cdr3_aa: CASSYRQGNEAFF

v_call: TRBV4-1
cdr3_aa: CASSPDREADTQYF

v_call: TRBV30
cdr3_aa: CAWMGGGLYGYTF

v_call: TRBV6-5
cdr3_aa: CASSYSSEEETQYF

v_call: TRBV5-4
cdr3_aa: CASSLDRGSGELFF

v_call: TRBV7-2
cdr3_aa: CASTLGGSYNEQFF

v_call: TRBV29-1
cdr3_aa: CSVEEGANEQFF

v_call: TRBV5-1
cdr3_aa: CASSLGARPNEQFF

v_call: TRBV7-8
cdr3_aa: CASSTAGGIDEQFF

v_call: TRBV5-1
cdr3_aa: CASRPGAAYEQYF

v_call: TRBV6-1
cdr3_aa: CASSVSGGPDTQYF

v_call: TRBV2
cdr3_aa: CASSDNYQPQHF

v_call: TRBV7-9
cdr3_aa: CASSFGSGRTEAFF

v_call: TRBV5-4
cdr3_aa: CASSLDRGNSPLHF

v_call: TRBV5-1
cdr3_aa: CASSSDRYTGELFF

v_call: TRBV29-1
cdr3_aa: CSVDRVRQFF

v_call: TRBV5-1
cdr3_aa: CASRPLLGQFYEQYF

v_call: TRBV5-1
cdr3_aa: CASSLPGTYEQYF

v_call: TRBV5-4
cdr3_aa: CASSLEAGPDTQYF

v_call: TRBV9
cdr3_aa: CASSVEGSGAYEQYF

v_call: TRBV30
cdr3_aa: CAWSTFQGVTDTQYF

v_call: TRBV29-1
cdr3_aa: CSGRGLVGSGELFF

v_call: TRBV28
cdr3_aa: CASSSQSPGRRGEKLFF

v_call: TRBV30
cdr3_aa: CAWRDRSSPLHF

v_call: TRBV6-5
cdr3_aa: CASSYREGAYEQYF

v_call: TRBV11-3
cdr3_aa: CASSHGQANTEAFF

v_call: TRBV30
cdr3_aa: CAWSATLRGRGGYGYTF

v_call: TRBV15
cdr3_aa: CATSREDRGYNEQFF